What follows are 10 T cell receptor beta chains derived from one specimen sequenced in a study of cytotoxic CD8 clonotypes in ibrutinib-treated CLL (dated by TCRdb to the early 2020s). The library was obtained by the immunoSEQ multiplex PCR assay. The source is immuneACCESS, and TCRdb retained only in-frame sequences with V and J called. Part of the clones is not carried over; for the studies checked, unresolved V genes explain less than half of this, and the remainder is unexplained. For this sample there are 20,000 to 30,000 clones; less than 80% appear just once. In total, the top ten clones hold 9% of the sample. The sequencing used PBMCs, collected before ibrutinib treatment. All receptors derive from a human donor with chronic lymphocytic leukemia.

This clone was seen only a few times. The genes are TRBV7-2 and TRBJ2-3, with 9 bases fitting TRBD2. Trimming removed 3 bases from V and 2 bases from J; junction bases left unmatched: 6. Germline V lookup: CDR1 SGHTA, CDR2 FQGNSA. The CDR3 extends over 16 amino acids. The CDR3 here is CASSFRRGGNTDTQYF. CDR3 nucleotides: TGTGCCAGCAGCTTTCGGCGGGGGGGGAACACAGATACGCAGTATTTT.

This clone appeared a few times. J is TRBJ2-1 and V is TRBV5-1; 12 nucleotides match TRBD1. The trim removed 0 bases at V and 12 bases at J, leaving 13 bases unmatched. The length of the CDR3 is 17 residues. Germline values: CDR1 SGHRS, CDR2 YFSETQ. The CDR3 DNA is TGCGCCAGCAGCTTGGACCTCCAGGGACAGGGGGCGGGTCGGCAGTTCTTC. It is translated as CASSLDLQGQGAGRQFF. Together with reference TRBV5-1 and TRBJ2-1, the CDR3 gives the full variable domain: KAGVTQTPRYLIKTRGQQVTLSCSPISGHRSVSWYQQTPGQGLQFLFEYFSETQRNKGNFPGRFSGRQFSNSRSEMNVSTLELGDSALYLCASSLDLQGQGAGRQFFGPGTRLTVL.

The chain recombines TRBV7-3 with TRBJ2-2; tentatively, D is TRBD2 (6 bases). Germline CDR1 reads SGHTA; CDR2 reads FQGTGA. The CDR3 runs to 14 residues. With 0 bases removed from V and 7 bases from J, the gap between germline ends came to 9 bases. The chain's CDR3 is CASSLTGSGGELFF. The CDR3 DNA reads as TGTGCCAGCAGCTTAACCGGGAGTGGCGGGGAGCTGTTTTTT.

This clone was observed a few times. The chain uses TRBV6-6 and TRBJ1-2; the D is unclear. V shed 7 bases and J shed 3 bases, with 15 bases lying between them. This CDR3 is built from 14 residues. Germline lookup yields CDR1 MNHNY and CDR2 SVGAGI (reference sequence). The CDR3 region is CASTLGDGYYGYTF. In nucleotides, the CDR3 is TGTGCCAGCACCCTAGGAGACGGTTACTATGGCTACACCTTC.

This clone was found a few times. The chain is built from TRBV10-1 and TRBJ2-3; possibly TRBD1 for D (5 bases). The CDR3 consists of 12 residues. Per germline, CDR1 WNHNN and CDR2 SYGVQD (reference sequence). Trimming took 5 bases from V and 7 from J, leaving 10 bases between them. CDR3 coding DNA: TGCGCCAGCAGTCAGAACAGGAATACGCAGTATTTT. Protein product: CASSQNRNTQYF.

The V and J genes are TRBV28 and TRBJ2-7; D is ambiguous. This CDR3 has 12 amino acids. Trimming took 7 bases from V and 5 from J, leaving 12 bases between them. The V gene's germline CDR1 is MDHEN and CDR2 SYDVKM. The CDR3 DNA reads TGTGCCAGCACCGACATCATCCACGAGCAGTACTTC. Its translation: CASTDIIHEQYF. The full variable domain, rest sourced from reference TRBV28 and TRBJ2-7, is DVKVTQSSRYLVKRTGEKVFLECVQDMDHENMFWYRQDPGLGLRLIYFSYDVKMKEKGDIPEGYSVSREKKERFSLILESASTNQTSMYLCASTDIIHEQYFGPGTRLTVT.

The chain couples TRBV6-4 to TRBJ2-2; 10 bases are a match to TRBD2. The V and J ends lost 6 bases and 6 bases, in that order; junction bases with no gene match: 13. This CDR3 spans 17 amino acids. Germline CDR1 reads MRHNA; CDR2 reads SNTAGT. CDR3 DNA: TGTGCCAGCAGCGCCCTCGAGCGGGAGGGCCTGTCCGGGGAGCTGTTTTTT. Residues: CASSALEREGLSGELFF.

This clone was detected only a few times. The chain is built from TRBV27 and TRBJ1-1, with D possibly matching TRBD1 (6 bases). The CDR3 has 14 amino acids. Per the germline V gene, CDR1 is MNHEY and CDR2 is SMNVEV (reference sequence). The germline V and J ends were trimmed by 3 bases and 5 bases, with 13 bases remaining between them. The CDR3 here is CASSFLGQGTEAFF. CDR3 nucleotides: TGTGCCAGCAGTTTCTTGGGCCAGGGGACTGAAGCTTTCTTT.

The rearrangement joins TRBV7-2 to TRBJ2-1; no definite D call. Germline CDR1 reads SGHTA; CDR2 reads FQGNSA. CDR3 length: 17 amino acids. V was shortened by 6 bases and J by 5 bases, with 23 bases between the two germline ends. CDR3 region: CASRALRELGRNNEQFF. The CDR3 nucleotides read TGTGCCAGCAGGGCACTAAGAGAATTAGGACGGAACAATGAGCAGTTCTTC. The full variable domain, in which reference TRBV7-2 and TRBJ2-1 provide the parts outside the CDR3, is GAGVSQSPSNKVTEKGKDVELRCDPISGHTALYWYRQSLGQGLEFLIYFQGNSAPDKSGLPSDRFSAERTGGSVSTLTIQRTQQEDSAVYLCASRALRELGRNNEQFFGPGTRLTVL.

The V and J genes are TRBV9 and TRBJ2-5; TRBD1 matches 7 bases. The germline V gene has CDR1 SGDLS and CDR2 YYNGEE. This CDR3 spans 14 amino acids. J lost 2 bases, V lost 3 bases, and 4 bases had no gene match. The CDR3 nucleotides read TGTGCCAGCAGCGCTACAGGGGTACAAGAGACCCAGTACTTC. This encodes CASSATGVQETQYF.